The present T cell receptor beta chain was sequenced within a study of blood T cell repertoires in COVID-19. Study at large: Sites across the United States, Italy and Spain contributed samples from acute and convalescent COVID-19. In each case, the material was cDNA or gDNA derived from T cells, B-cell-depleted T cells, or PBMCs.

Those enrolled, adults aged about 18 to 95 years, came from about 24 US areas. A case of COVID-19 had been met by exposed participants within 2 weeks before study entry. Data came from immunoSEQ multiplex PCR; TCRdb stores just in-frame clones and leaves some out. In the table there are a few hundred thousand clones, approximately 88% of which are singletons. The V gene's germline CDR1 is ENHRY and CDR2 SYGVKD. The J segment lost 0 bases and the V segment lost 10 bases, leaving 7 bases of the junction unmatched. The length of the CDR3 is 14 residues. This chain links TRBV10-3 with TRBJ1-1, with TRBD1 identical over 8 bases. This receptor was obtained from a woman aged 35 to 49 who had been exposed to COVID-19. The specimen sequenced was PBMCs or T cells enriched from blood (not recorded which). CDR3 protein: CATQGGGMNTEAFF. The CDR3 coding sequence is TGTGCCACACAGGGGGGCGGAATGAACACTGAAGCTTTCTTT.